This is a list of T cell receptor beta chains from one sample in a study of shared clonotypes between healthy human individuals. Sequencing used immunoSEQ multiplex PCR; TCRdb keeps in-frame clones, though not all of them. The repertoire includes 400,000 or so clones, about 97% of them detected once, and about 0.32% sits in the top ten. The sequencing input was memory CD8+ T cells sorted from blood. Receptors were obtained from a man between 25 and 39 years old in good health. The CDR3 runs from the conserved cysteine through the conserved F or W. Fields, in order: clone size, V gene, J gene, D gene, CDR3 protein, CDR3 DNA. D genes are given only for firm matches. For some rows the clone size is stated as once, few or many, or as a class when expanded; others skip it.

-	TRBV10-3	TRBJ1-2	TRBD1	CAISDGTGSYGYTF	TGTGCCATCAGTGACGGGACAGGGTCTTACGGCTACACCTTC
-	TRBV18	TRBJ1-1	TRBD1	CASSPGTVVLNTEAFF	TGTGCCAGCTCACCAGGGACAGTGGTACTGAACACTGAAGCTTTCTTT
-	TRBV28	TRBJ2-3	TRBD2	CASSLLTSGDTDTQYF	TGTGCCAGCAGTTTATTGACTAGCGGGGACACAGATACGCAGTATTTT
once	TRBV20-1	TRBJ2-7	-	CSARDLTEQYF	TGCAGTGCTAGAGATCTCACGGAGCAGTACTTC
-	TRBV27	TRBJ1-4	TRBD1	CASSTRDRGPNEKLFF	TGTGCCAGCAGTACGAGAGACAGGGGGCCTAATGAAAAACTGTTTTTT
-	TRBV20-1	TRBJ2-7	-	CSASRGSEQYF	TGCAGTGCTAGCAGGGGCTCCGAGCAGTACTTC
-	TRBV27	TRBJ2-2	-	CASTTRTGELFF	TGTGCCAGCACCACACGTACCGGGGAGCTGTTTTTT
-	TRBV6-7	TRBJ2-1	-	CASNLAYNEQFF	TGTGCCAGCAACCTAGCGTACAATGAGCAGTTCTTC
-	TRBV13	TRBJ2-5	-	CASSTNQGLETQYF	TGTGCCAGCAGCACAAACCAGGGGCTAGAGACCCAGTACTTC
-	TRBV5-6	TRBJ1-1	-	CASSLEVRGLNTEAFF	TGTGCCAGCAGCTTGGAGGTGAGAGGGTTGAACACTGAAGCTTTCTTT
-	TRBV7-9	TRBJ2-1	TRBD1	CASSPGTGGALEQFF	TGTGCCAGCAGCCCCGGGACAGGGGGCGCGCTTGAGCAGTTCTTC
once	TRBV9	TRBJ2-7	TRBD2	CASSVSGSPWEQYF	TGTGCCAGCAGCGTTAGCGGGAGCCCCTGGGAGCAGTACTTC
-	TRBV6-5	TRBJ1-5	-	CASSYGRGSSQPQHF	TGTGCCAGCAGTTATGGACGGGGGAGTAGTCAGCCCCAGCATTTT
-	TRBV4-1	TRBJ1-1	-	CASSQNPARGTEAFF	TGCGCCAGCAGCCAAAATCCAGCCCGCGGCACTGAAGCTTTCTTT
-	TRBV19	TRBJ2-1	-	CASSIGHEQFF	TGTGCCAGTAGTATTGGCCATGAGCAGTTCTTC
-	TRBV6-5	TRBJ2-7	TRBD1	CASSYGTGTSYEQYF	TGTGCCAGCAGTTACGGGACAGGCACTTCCTACGAGCAGTACTTC
-	TRBV27	TRBJ2-3	-	CASSSREGVDTQYF	TGTGCCAGCAGTTCTCGGGAAGGGGTGGATACGCAGTATTTT
-	TRBV5-5	TRBJ2-7	TRBD2	CASSLPSGPNEQYF	TGTGCCAGCAGCTTACCTAGCGGGCCTAACGAGCAGTACTTC
-	TRBV2	TRBJ1-6	-	CASRMDMADSPLHF	TGTGCCAGCAGGATGGATATGGCGGATTCACCCCTCCACTTT
-	TRBV25-1	TRBJ2-3	TRBD2	CASSRIYAGGVDTQYF	TGTGCCAGCAGTCGTATCTATGCGGGAGGGGTAGATACGCAGTATTTT
-	TRBV13	TRBJ2-7	-	CASSLGGQSYEQYF	TGTGCCAGCAGCTTAGGAGGACAGTCCTACGAGCAGTACTTC
-	TRBV6-4	TRBJ2-6	-	CASSPYGGPPYSGANVLTF	TGTGCCAGCAGCCCATACGGGGGACCGCCCTACTCTGGGGCCAACGTCCTGACTTTC
-	TRBV4-1	TRBJ2-1	TRBD2	CASSQGSGRAYNEQFF	TGCGCCAGCAGCCAGGGAAGCGGGAGGGCCTACAATGAGCAGTTCTTC
-	TRBV27	TRBJ2-5	-	CASSSFGGQETQYF	TGTGCCAGCAGTTCGTTTGGGGGCCAAGAGACCCAGTACTTC
-	TRBV7-9	TRBJ2-5	TRBD1	CASSLYPGQGARETQYF	TGTGCCAGCAGCTTATACCCGGGACAGGGGGCGCGGGAGACCCAGTACTTC
-	TRBV25-1	TRBJ2-2	-	CASRSTKPSAGELFF	TGTGCCAGCCGCAGCACTAAACCTAGCGCCGGGGAGCTGTTTTTT
-	TRBV2	TRBJ2-7	-	CASRFGLFYEQYF	TGTGCCAGCCGTTTCGGTTTATTCTACGAGCAGTACTTC
once	TRBV28	TRBJ1-1	-	CASRLQLNTEAFF	TGTGCCAGCAGACTACAACTGAACACTGAAGCTTTCTTT